This TCR beta chain was documented in a study of OX40 agonist ivuxolimab in advanced cancers. Data came from immunoSEQ multiplex PCR; TCRdb stores just in-frame clones and leaves some out. The table has around 50,000 clones, around nine tenths seen once. The CDR3 totals 15 residues. Trimming shortened V by 5 bases and J by 4 bases, and 17 bases separated the two germline ends. The V gene's germline CDR1 is MNHEY and CDR2 SVGAGI. Sequencing was performed on CD4+ or CD8+ T cells sorted from blood, taken in a trial of the OX40 agonist ivuxolimab. The receptor's source is an adult with an advanced solid tumor such as melanoma, head and neck, liver or kidney cancer. This chain connects TRBV6-5 to TRBJ1-1; TRBD1 is a possible D gene (6 bases). The CDR3 sequence: CASSRTGKVGTEAFF. CDR3 coding DNA: TGTGCCAGCAGTAGAACAGGGAAAGTAGGCACTGAAGCTTTCTTT.